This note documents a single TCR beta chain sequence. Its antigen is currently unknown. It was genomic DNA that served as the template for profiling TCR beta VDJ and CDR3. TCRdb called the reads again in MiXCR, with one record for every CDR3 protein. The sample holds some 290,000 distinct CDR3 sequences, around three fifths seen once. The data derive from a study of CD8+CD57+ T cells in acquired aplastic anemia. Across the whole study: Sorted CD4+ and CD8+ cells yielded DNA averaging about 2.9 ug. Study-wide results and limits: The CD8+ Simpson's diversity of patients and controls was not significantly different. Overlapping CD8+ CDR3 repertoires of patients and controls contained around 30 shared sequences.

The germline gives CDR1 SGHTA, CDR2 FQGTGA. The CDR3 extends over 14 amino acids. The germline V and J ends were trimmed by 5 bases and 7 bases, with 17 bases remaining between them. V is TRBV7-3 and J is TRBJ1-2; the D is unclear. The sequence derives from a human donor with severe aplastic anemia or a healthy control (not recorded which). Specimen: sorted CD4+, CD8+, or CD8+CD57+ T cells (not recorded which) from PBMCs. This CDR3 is CASSPGIGPSGYTF. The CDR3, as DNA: TGTGCCAGCAGCCCCGGAATAGGACCTTCTGGCTACACCTTC.